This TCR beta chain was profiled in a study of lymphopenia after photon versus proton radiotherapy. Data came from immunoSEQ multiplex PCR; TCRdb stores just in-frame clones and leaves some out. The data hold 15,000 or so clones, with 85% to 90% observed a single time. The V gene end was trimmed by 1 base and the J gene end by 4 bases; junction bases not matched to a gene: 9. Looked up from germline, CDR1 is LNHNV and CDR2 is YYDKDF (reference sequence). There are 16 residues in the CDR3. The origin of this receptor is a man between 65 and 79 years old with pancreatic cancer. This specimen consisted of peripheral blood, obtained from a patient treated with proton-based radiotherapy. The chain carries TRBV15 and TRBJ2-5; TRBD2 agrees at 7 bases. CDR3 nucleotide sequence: TGTGCCACCAGCAGAGGGGATGGTAGGGAGGGAGAGACCCAGTACTTC. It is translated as CATSRGDGREGETQYF. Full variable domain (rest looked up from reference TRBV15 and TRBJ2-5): DAMVIQNPRYQVTQFGKPVTLSCSQTLNHNVMYWYQQKSSQAPKLLFHYYDKDFNNEADTPDNFQSRRPNTSFCFLDIRSPGLGDTAMYLCATSRGDGREGETQYFGPGTRLLVL.